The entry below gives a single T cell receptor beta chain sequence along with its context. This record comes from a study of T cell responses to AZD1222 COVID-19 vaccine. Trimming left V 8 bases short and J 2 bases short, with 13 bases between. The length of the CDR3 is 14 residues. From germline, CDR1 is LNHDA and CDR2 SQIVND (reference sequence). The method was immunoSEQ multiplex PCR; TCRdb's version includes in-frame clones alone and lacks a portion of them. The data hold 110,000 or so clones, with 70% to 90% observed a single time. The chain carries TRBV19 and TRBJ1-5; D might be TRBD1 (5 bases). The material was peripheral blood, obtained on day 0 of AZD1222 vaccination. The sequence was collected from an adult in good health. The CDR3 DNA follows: TGTGCCAGTGCGCCAGGGATGGGCAATCAGCCCCAGCATTTT. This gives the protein CASAPGMGNQPQHF.